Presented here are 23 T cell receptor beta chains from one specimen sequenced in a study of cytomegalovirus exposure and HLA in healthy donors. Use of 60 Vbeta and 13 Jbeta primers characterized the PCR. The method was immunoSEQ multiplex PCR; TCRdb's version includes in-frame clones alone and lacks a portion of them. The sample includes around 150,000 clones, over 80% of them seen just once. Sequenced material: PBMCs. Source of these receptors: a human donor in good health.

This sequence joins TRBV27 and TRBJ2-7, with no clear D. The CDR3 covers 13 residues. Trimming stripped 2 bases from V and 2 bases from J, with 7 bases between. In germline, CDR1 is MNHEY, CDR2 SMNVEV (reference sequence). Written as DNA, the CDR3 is TGTGCCAGCAGTTTAACGGTCACCTACGAGCAGTACTTC. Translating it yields CASSLTVTYEQYF.

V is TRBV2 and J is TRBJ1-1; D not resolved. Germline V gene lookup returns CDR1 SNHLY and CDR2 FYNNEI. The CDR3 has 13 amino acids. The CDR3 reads CVPVGKRNTEAFF. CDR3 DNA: TGTGTCCCGGTGGGCAAGAGGAACACTGAAGCTTTCTTT.

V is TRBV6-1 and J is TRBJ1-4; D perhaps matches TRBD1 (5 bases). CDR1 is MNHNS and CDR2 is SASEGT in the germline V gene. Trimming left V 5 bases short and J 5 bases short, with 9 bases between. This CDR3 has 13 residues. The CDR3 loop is CASSWAGNEKLFF. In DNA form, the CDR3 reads TGTGCCAGCAGTTGGGCAGGGAATGAAAAACTGTTTTTT.

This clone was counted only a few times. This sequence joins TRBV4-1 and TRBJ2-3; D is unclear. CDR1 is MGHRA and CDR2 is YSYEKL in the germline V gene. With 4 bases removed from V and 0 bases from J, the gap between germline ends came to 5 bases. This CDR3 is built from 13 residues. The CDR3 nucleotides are TGCGCCAGCAGCCGGCCCAGCACAGATACGCAGTATTTT. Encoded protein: CASSRPSTDTQYF.

The CDR3 nucleotides are TGCGCCAGCAGCTCGGGACTAGCGGTTAGCACAGATACGCAGTATTTT. Translating gives CASSSGLAVSTDTQYF. The chain joins TRBV5-1 to TRBJ2-3; 11 bases align to TRBD2. Per the germline V gene, CDR1 is SGHRS and CDR2 is YFSETQ. This CDR3 contains 16 residues. Trimming at V came to 3 bases and at J to 0 bases, leaving 3 bases not matched to a gene. Complete variable domain (other parts from reference TRBV5-1 and TRBJ2-3): KAGVTQTPRYLIKTRGQQVTLSCSPISGHRSVSWYQQTPGQGLQFLFEYFSETQRNKGNFPGRFSGRQFSNSRSEMNVSTLELGDSALYLCASSSGLAVSTDTQYFGPGTRLTVL.

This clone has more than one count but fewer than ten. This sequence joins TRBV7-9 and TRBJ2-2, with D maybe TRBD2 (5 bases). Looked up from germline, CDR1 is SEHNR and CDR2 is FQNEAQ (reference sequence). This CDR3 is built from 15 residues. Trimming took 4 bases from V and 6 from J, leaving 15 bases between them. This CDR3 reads CASSSKVGIAGELFF. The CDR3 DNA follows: TGTGCCAGCAGCTCCAAAGTCGGGATCGCCGGGGAGCTGTTTTTT. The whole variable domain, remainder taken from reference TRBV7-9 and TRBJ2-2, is DTGVSQNPRHKITKRGQNVTFRCDPISEHNRLYWYRQTLGQGPEFLTYFQNEAQLEKSRLLSDRFSAERPKGSFSTLEIQRTEQGDSAMYLCASSSKVGIAGELFFGEGSRLTVL.

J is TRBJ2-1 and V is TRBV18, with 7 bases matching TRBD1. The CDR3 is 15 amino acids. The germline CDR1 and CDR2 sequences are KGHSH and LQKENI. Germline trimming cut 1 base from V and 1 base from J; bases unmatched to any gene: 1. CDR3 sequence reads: CASSPQGASYNEQFF. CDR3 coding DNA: TGTGCCAGCTCACCACAGGGGGCTTCCTACAATGAGCAGTTCTTC.

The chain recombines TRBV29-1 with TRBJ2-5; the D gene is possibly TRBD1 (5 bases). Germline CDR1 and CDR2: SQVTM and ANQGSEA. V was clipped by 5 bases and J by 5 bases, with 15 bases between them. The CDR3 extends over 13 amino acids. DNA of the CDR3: TGCAGCGTTAAATTTTGGGGCCTGGAGACCCAGTACTTC. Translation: CSVKFWGLETQYF.

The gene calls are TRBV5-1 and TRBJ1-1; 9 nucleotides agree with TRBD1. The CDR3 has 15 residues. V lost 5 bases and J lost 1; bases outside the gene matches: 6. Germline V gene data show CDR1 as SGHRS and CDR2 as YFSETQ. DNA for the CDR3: TGCGCCAGCAGGTCGGGACAGGGTTCGAACACTGAAGCTTTCTTT. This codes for CASRSGQGSNTEAFF.

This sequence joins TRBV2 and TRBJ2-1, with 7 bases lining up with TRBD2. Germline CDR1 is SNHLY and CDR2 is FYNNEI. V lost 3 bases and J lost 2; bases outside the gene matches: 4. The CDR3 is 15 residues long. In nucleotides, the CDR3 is TGTGCCAGCAGTGAGGGGCGGGGGACCTACAATGAGCAGTTCTTC. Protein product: CASSEGRGTYNEQFF. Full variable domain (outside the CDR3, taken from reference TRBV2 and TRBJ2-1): EPEVTQTPSHQVTQMGQEVILRCVPISNHLYFYWYRQILGQKVEFLVSFYNNEISEKSEIFDDQFSVERPDGSNFTLKIRSTKLEDSAMYFCASSEGRGTYNEQFFGPGTRLTVL.

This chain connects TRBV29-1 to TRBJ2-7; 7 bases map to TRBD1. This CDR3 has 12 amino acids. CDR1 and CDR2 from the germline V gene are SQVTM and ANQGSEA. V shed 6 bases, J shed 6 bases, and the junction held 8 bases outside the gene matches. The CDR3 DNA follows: TGCAGCGTCCAACAGAACAGGGGCGAGCAGTACTTC. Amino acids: CSVQQNRGEQYF.

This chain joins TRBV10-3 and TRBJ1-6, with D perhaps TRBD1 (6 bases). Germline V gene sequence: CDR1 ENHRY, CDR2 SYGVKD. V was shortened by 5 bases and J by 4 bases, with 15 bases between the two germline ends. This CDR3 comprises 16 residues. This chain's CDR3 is CAISPTDSNYNSPLHF. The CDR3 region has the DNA TGTGCCATCAGTCCAACGGACAGCAATTATAATTCACCCCTCCACTTT.

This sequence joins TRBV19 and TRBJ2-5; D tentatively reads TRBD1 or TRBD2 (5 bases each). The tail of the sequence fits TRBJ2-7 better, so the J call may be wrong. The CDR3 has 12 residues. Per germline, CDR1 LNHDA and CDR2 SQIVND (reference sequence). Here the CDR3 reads CASHGGSYEQYF. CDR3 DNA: TGTGCCAGCCATGGGGGCTCCTACGAGCAGTACTTC.

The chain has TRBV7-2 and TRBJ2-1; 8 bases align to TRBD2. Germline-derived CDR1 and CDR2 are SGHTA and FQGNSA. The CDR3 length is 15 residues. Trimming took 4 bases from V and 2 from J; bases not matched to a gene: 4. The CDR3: CASSSRGGPYNEQFF. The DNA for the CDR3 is TGTGCCAGCAGCTCCCGGGGGGGCCCCTACAATGAGCAGTTCTTC.

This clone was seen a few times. CDR3 loop: CASSARDRITGNTIYF. The DNA of the CDR3 is TGTGCCAGCAGTGCCCGGGACAGGATAACTGGAAACACCATATATTTT. The J gene is TRBJ1-3, the V gene TRBV9; 8 bases match TRBD1. The CDR3 is 16 amino acids. Per the germline V gene, CDR1 is SGDLS and CDR2 is YYNGEE. Trimming took 5 bases from V and 2 from J; bases not matched to a gene: 9.

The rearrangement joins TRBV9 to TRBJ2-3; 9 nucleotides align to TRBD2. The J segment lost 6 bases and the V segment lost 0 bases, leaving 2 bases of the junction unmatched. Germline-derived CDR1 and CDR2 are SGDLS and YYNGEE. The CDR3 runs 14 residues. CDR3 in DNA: TGTGCCAGCAGCGTAGGGCTAGCGGGGGATACGCAGTATTTT. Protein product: CASSVGLAGDTQYF.

The CDR3 sequence: CASSQDSRTDTQYF. DNA of the CDR3: TGCGCCAGCAGCCAGGACAGCCGCACAGATACGCAGTATTTT. The rearrangement joins TRBV4-3 to TRBJ2-3; D possibly corresponds to TRBD1 (6 bases). V dropped 3 bases and J dropped 1 base, with 8 bases sitting between them. The germline gives CDR1 LGHNA, CDR2 YSLEER. The CDR3 is 14 residues long.

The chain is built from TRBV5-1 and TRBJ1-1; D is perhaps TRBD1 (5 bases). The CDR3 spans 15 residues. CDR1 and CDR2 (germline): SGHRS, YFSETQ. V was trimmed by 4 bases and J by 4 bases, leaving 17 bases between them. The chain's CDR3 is CASSLGGIGGTEAFF. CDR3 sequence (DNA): TGCGCCAGCAGCCTTGGCGGGATTGGGGGCACTGAAGCTTTCTTT.

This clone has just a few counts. CDR3: CASSQVGSSGTQYF. CDR3 DNA: TGCGCCAGCAGCCAAGTAGGCTCCTCGGGGACCCAGTACTTC. This chain connects TRBV4-1 to TRBJ2-5, with D unresolved. This CDR3 comprises 14 residues. V lost 1 base, J lost 7 bases, and 13 bases lay in between. Germline CDR1 MGHRA, CDR2 YSYEKL.

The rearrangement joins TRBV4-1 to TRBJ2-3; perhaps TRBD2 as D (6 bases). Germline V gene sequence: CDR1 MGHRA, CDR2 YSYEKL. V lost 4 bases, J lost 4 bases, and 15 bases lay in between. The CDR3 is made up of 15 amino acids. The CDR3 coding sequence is TGCGCCAGCAGCCGATCCGGGACTGCGGCAGATACGCAGTATTTT. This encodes CASSRSGTAADTQYF.

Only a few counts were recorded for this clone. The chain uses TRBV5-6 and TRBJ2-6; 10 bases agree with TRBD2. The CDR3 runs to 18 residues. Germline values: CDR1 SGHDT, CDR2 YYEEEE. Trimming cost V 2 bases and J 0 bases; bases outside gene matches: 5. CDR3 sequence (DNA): TGTGCCAGCAGCTTCGTGGTAGCGGGGGGCTCTGGGGCCAACGTCCTGACTTTC. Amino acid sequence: CASSFVVAGGSGANVLTF.

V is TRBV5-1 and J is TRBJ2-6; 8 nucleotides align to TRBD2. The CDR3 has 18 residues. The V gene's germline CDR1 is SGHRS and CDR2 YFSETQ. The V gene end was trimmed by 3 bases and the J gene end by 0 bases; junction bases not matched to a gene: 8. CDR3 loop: CASSSGGKLLSGANVLTF. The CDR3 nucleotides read TGCGCCAGCAGCTCGGGGGGGAAACTTCTCTCTGGGGCCAACGTCCTGACTTTC.

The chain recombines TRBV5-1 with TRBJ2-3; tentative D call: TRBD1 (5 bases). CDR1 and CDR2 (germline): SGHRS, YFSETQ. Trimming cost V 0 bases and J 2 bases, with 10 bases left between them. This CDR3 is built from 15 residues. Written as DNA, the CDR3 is TGCGCCAGCAGCTTGGGAGACAGATACACAGATACGCAGTATTTT. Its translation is CASSLGDRYTDTQYF.